This TCR beta chain was sequenced for a study of patients and donors after allogeneic stem cell transplantation. One entry per CDR3 protein, called by TCRdb with MiXCR from the RT-PCR reads. The repertoire holds roughly 250,000 distinct CDR3 sequences, with roughly 15% as singletons. V shed 2 bases and J 4 bases; nucleotides not matched to a gene: 11. Germline V CDR1 and CDR2: SGHKS, YYEKEE (reference sequence). This CDR3 is 16 amino acids long. Sequencing was carried out using blood, either unsorted or a sorted T cell fraction (not recorded which). The receptor's source is a human donor who was either an allogeneic HSCT recipient or a stem cell or donor lymphocyte infusion donor (not recorded which). It is not recorded whose cells these are; they may come from a transplant donor. This chain joins TRBV5-5 and TRBJ2-5; 7 positions match TRBD1. CDR3 amino acids: CASSLMRAGGPETQYF. CDR3 sequence (DNA): TGTGCCAGCAGCTTAATGAGGGCAGGGGGTCCAGAGACCCAGTACTTC.